This T cell receptor (beta chain) originates from a study of cytomegalovirus exposure and HLA in healthy donors. The J segment lost 0 bases and the V segment lost 0 bases, leaving 16 bases of the junction unmatched. Germline V gene sequence: CDR1 SGHDN, CDR2 FVKESK. The CDR3 spans 21 residues. The protocol was immunoSEQ multiplex PCR, while the TCRdb copy is restricted to in-frame clones and leaves out a portion. The data contain 200,000 to 250,000 clones, over 80% of them singletons. The TCR sequence derives from a woman between 18 and 29 years old in good health and CMV-seronegative. Sequences were obtained from PBMCs. The V gene is TRBV14, the J gene TRBJ2-4, with 8 bases that match TRBD2. In DNA, the CDR3 is TGTGCCAGCAGCCAAGAGACGTTGGGGACTAGGGCCTTTCTAGCCAAAAACATTCAGTACTTC. Translated, it gives CASSQETLGTRAFLAKNIQYF.